A selection of T cell receptor beta chains follows, all from one sample in a study of type 1 regulatory T cells. These receptors' targets are unknown. MiXCR, run by TCRdb on the reads, gives a single entry per CDR3 protein. The sample includes tens of thousands of distinct CDR3 sequences, 49% of them seen just once. The sequenced material came from cultured non-Tr1 T cells, either the whole culture or a sorted T cell fraction (not recorded which). The receptors shown here come from a human donor in good health. Both conserved end residues are part of each CDR3. Each record gives: clone size, J gene, V gene, D gene, CDR3 protein, CDR3 DNA. D genes are given only for firm matches. Only part of the rows carry a size: once, few, many, or a class if the clone is expanded.

>few|TRBJ1-2|TRBV18|.
CASSPAGHGYTF
TGTGCCAGCTCACCAGCAGGGCATGGCTACACCTTC
>.|TRBJ1-4|TRBV2|.
CASERDEKLFF
TGTGCCAGCGAAAGGGATGAAAAACTGTTTTTT
>.|TRBJ2-1|TRBV12-3/TRBV12-4|TRBD2
CASSSRLAGGHEQFF
TGTGCCAGCAGTTCCCGTCTAGCGGGGGGACATGAGCAGTTCTTC
>once|TRBJ1-5|TRBV12-3/TRBV12-4|.
CASSLGGQLNQPQHF
TGTGCCAGCAGTTTAGGGGGACAACTCAATCAGCCCCAGCATTTT
>.|TRBJ2-3|TRBV5-1|TRBD2
CASSLGLAPSTDTQYF
TGCGCCAGCAGCCTTGGACTAGCTCCCAGCACAGATACGCAGTATTTT
>.|TRBJ2-1|TRBV20-1|TRBD2
CSARRPHNVAGVLGEQFF
TGCAGTGCTCGGCGGCCCCACAACGTAGCGGGGGTTCTGGGTGAGCAGTTCTTC
>few|TRBJ2-5|TRBV6-5|.
CASSYQSAQETQYF
TGTGCCAGCAGTTACCAGTCAGCACAAGAGACCCAGTACTTC
>.|TRBJ1-2|TRBV30|.
CAWDLGGGGYTF
TGTGCCTGGGACCTGGGCGGGGGAGGCTACACCTTC
>.|TRBJ1-1|TRBV20-1|.
CSARQGSEAFF
TGCAGTGCTAGACAAGGTTCTGAAGCTTTCTTT
>.|TRBJ2-1|TRBV11-2|TRBD2
CASSLSRGGGGANFRYNEQFF
TGTGCCAGCAGCTTATCACGGGGTGGCGGGGGGGCCAATTTTCGTTACAATGAGCAGTTCTTC
>.|TRBJ2-7|TRBV10-3|TRBD1
CAIRGQGAGEQYF
TGTGCCATCAGGGGACAGGGGGCAGGAGAGCAGTACTTC
>few|TRBJ2-6|TRBV4-3|TRBD2
CASSQPPRGAGANVLTF
TGCGCCAGCAGCCAACCACCCCGGGGGGCTGGGGCCAACGTCCTGACTTTC
>.|TRBJ1-1|TRBV7-2|.
CASSRTRVEAFF
TGTGCCAGCAGCCGAACACGGGTCGAAGCTTTCTTT
>.|TRBJ2-7|TRBV5-1|.
CASSEGRMFYEQYF
TGCGCCAGCAGCGAGGGACGGATGTTCTACGAGCAGTACTTC
>.|TRBJ2-1|TRBV7-9|TRBD1
CASSGTGAPYNEQFF
TGTGCCAGCAGCGGTACAGGGGCCCCCTACAATGAGCAGTTCTTC
>.|TRBJ2-7|TRBV6-5|.
CASRSSGGSYEQYF
TGTGCCAGCAGGAGTTCCGGGGGCTCCTACGAGCAGTACTTC
>.|TRBJ1-2|TRBV12-3/TRBV12-4|TRBD1
CASRLDRGGGGYTF
TGTGCCAGCAGGCTCGACAGGGGGGGGGGTGGCTACACCTTC
>.|TRBJ1-2|TRBV11-1|.
CASSYNHIGYGYTF
TGTGCCAGCAGCTACAACCACATAGGCTATGGCTACACCTTC
>.|TRBJ1-6|TRBV7-9|.
CASSFMTVGDSPLHF
TGTGCCAGCAGCTTCATGACAGTGGGTGATTCACCCCTCCACTTT
>few|TRBJ2-7|TRBV6-2/TRBV6-3|.
CASRRTASYEQYF
TGTGCCAGCAGGAGGACAGCCTCCTACGAGCAGTACTTC
>.|TRBJ2-1|TRBV5-4|.
CASSPRVGTNEQFF
TGTGCCAGCAGCCCCAGGGTAGGGACGAATGAGCAGTTCTTC
>few|TRBJ1-5|TRBV6-6|.
CASSRTTQPQHF
TGTGCCAGCAGCCGGACAACTCAGCCCCAGCATTTT
>few|TRBJ2-5|TRBV5-1|TRBD2
CASSLEGGFSYQETQYF
TGCGCCAGCAGCTTGGAGGGAGGGTTTTCGTACCAAGAGACCCAGTACTTC
>.|TRBJ1-5|TRBV12-3/TRBV12-4|TRBD1
CASSPTGGRSNQPQHF
TGTGCCAGCAGTCCGACAGGGGGCCGGAGCAATCAGCCCCAGCATTTT
>.|TRBJ2-1|TRBV5-6|TRBD1
CASSWGQDQYNEQFF
TGTGCCAGCAGCTGGGGACAGGACCAATACAATGAGCAGTTCTTC
>.|TRBJ2-7|TRBV10-3|TRBD1
CAISYGQGSSEQYF
TGTGCCATCAGTTACGGACAGGGATCAAGTGAGCAGTACTTC
>.|TRBJ1-5|TRBV7-2|TRBD1
CASSQTGAPQHF
TGTGCCAGCAGCCAAACAGGGGCGCCCCAGCATTTT
>.|TRBJ2-1|TRBV5-5|.
CASSLVTRGLSEQFF
TGTGCCAGCAGCTTGGTCACCCGGGGGTTGAGTGAGCAGTTCTTC
>few|TRBJ1-1|TRBV20-1|.
CSASTGRGMNTEAFF
TGCAGTGCTAGTACAGGGCGGGGAATGAACACTGAAGCTTTCTTT
>few|TRBJ1-1|TRBV11-3|.
CASSPGGQGPIAEAFF
TGTGCCAGCAGTCCTGGAGGGCAGGGACCGATCGCTGAAGCTTTCTTT
>few|TRBJ1-5|TRBV9|.
CASSQQGYGNQPQHF
TGTGCCAGCAGCCAACAGGGCTACGGCAATCAGCCCCAGCATTTT
>few|TRBJ1-5|TRBV7-2|.
CASSNDRSPPQHF
TGTGCCAGCAGCAATGACAGGTCACCGCCCCAGCATTTT
>once|TRBJ1-1|TRBV20-1|.
CSARPEGDTEAFF
TGCAGTGCTAGACCGGAGGGCGACACTGAAGCTTTCTTT
>.|TRBJ1-2|TRBV20-1|TRBD1
CSAEGTGSYGYTF
TGCAGTGCCGAGGGGACAGGGAGCTATGGCTACACCTTC
>.|TRBJ1-1|TRBV3-1|.
CASNPGEGNTEAFF
TGTGCCAGCAACCCTGGGGAGGGGAACACTGAAGCTTTCTTT
>few|TRBJ2-7|TRBV5-5|.
CASSLTGNSYEQYF
TGTGCCAGCAGCTTGACCGGGAACTCCTACGAGCAGTACTTC
>few|TRBJ2-3|TRBV5-1|.
CASSLQDTQYF
TGCGCCAGCAGCTTGCAAGATACGCAGTATTTT
>once|TRBJ2-4|TRBV2|.
CASSEDVSGIKAKNIQYF
TGTGCCAGCAGTGAAGACGTGTCGGGGATAAAGGCCAAAAACATTCAGTACTTC
>few|TRBJ2-1|TRBV5-1|TRBD2
CASSLASGGFNEQFF
TGCGCCAGCAGCTTGGCTAGCGGGGGGTTCAATGAGCAGTTCTTC
>medium-sized|TRBJ2-5|TRBV20-1|.
CSARGPGETQYF
TGCAGTGCTAGAGGCCCAGGGGAGACCCAGTACTTC
>.|TRBJ1-2|TRBV7-2|.
CASSQGDTRNYGYTF
TGTGCCAGCAGCCAAGGGGACACCCGCAACTATGGCTACACCTTC
>.|TRBJ2-5|TRBV10-3|TRBD1
CAISSDREGGQETQYF
TGTGCCATCAGTTCCGACAGGGAAGGAGGCCAAGAGACCCAGTACTTC
>once|TRBJ2-3|TRBV20-1|TRBD2
CSANSGGAADTQYF
TGCAGTGCCAATAGCGGGGGGGCCGCAGATACGCAGTATTTT